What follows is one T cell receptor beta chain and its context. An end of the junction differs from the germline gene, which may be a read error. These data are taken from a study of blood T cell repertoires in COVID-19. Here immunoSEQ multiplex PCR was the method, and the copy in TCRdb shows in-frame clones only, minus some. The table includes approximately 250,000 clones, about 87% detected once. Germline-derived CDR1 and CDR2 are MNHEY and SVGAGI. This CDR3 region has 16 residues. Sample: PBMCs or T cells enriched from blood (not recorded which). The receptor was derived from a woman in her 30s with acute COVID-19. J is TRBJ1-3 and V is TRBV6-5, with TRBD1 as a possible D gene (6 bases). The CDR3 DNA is TGTGCCAGCAGTTACCGTGGACAGATCTCTGGAAGCACCATATATTTT. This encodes CASSYRGQISGSTIYF.